These T cell receptor beta chains were read from a single sample in a study of CD8 T cells in Susac syndrome. MiXCR was run by TCRdb on the immunoSEQ multiplex PCR reads, yielding one entry per CDR3 protein. The sample lists about 73,000 distinct CDR3 sequences, less than 95% occurring once. Sequenced: CD8+ T cells from PBMCs. Receptor source: a human donor with multiple sclerosis. Both conserved end residues are part of each CDR3. The D gene is left open where the match is weak. Not every row has a clone size; where given, it reads once, few, many or a size class.

12,-,TRBJ2-7,-,TRBV18,TGTGCCAGCTCACCCCCGGGTTACGAGCAGTACTTC,CASSPPGYEQYF
15,-,TRBJ2-1,-,TRBV6-2/TRBV6-3,TGTGCCAGCAGTTACGGGGGCCCCCAAGTTAATGAGCAGTTCTTC,CASSYGGPQVNEQFF
13,-,TRBJ1-2,-,TRBV9,TGTGCCAGCAGCGTAGTGTCGGGAGGTGGCTACACCTTC,CASSVVSGGGYTF
16,-,TRBJ1-1,-,TRBV6-2/TRBV6-3,TGTGCCAGCAGTTACTCTCGACACCTTCGGAACACTGAAGCTTTCTTT,CASSYSRHLRNTEAFF
15,once,TRBJ2-3,-,TRBV29-1,TGCAGCGTTGAAGATCTTGGTAGTTTTATAGATACGCAGTATTTT,CSVEDLGSFIDTQYF
13,-,TRBJ2-5,-,TRBV29-1,TGCAGCGAGGAAAGTGCCCTTTCGGGGACCCAGTACTTC,CSEESALSGTQYF
15,-,TRBJ2-7,TRBD1,TRBV4-3,TGCGCCAGCAGTCGGGGGACAGGGGGCATCTACGAGCAGTACTTC,CASSRGTGGIYEQYF
13,-,TRBJ2-1,-,TRBV29-1,TGCAGCGCTCCGGGGCGGGGGCTGGATGAGCAGTTCTTC,CSAPGRGLDEQFF
14,-,TRBJ1-5,-,TRBV12-5,TGTGCTAGTTCCGCCTCAGGTAGCAATCAGCCCCAGCATTTT,CASSASGSNQPQHF
11,once,TRBJ1-2,-,TRBV12-3/TRBV12-4,TGTGCCTGTAAAGACTTCTATGGCTACACCTTC,CACKDFYGYTF
15,-,TRBJ1-1,-,TRBV4-1,TGCGCCAGCAGCCTACAGGGCCTTCTGAACACTGAAGCTTTCTTT,CASSLQGLLNTEAFF
15,-,TRBJ2-7,-,TRBV7-6,TGTGCCAGCAGCCCCTTTCGGGGGACCTCCTACGAGCAGTACTTC,CASSPFRGTSYEQYF
13,-,TRBJ2-2,-,TRBV7-9,TGTGCCAGCAGCTTAAGCAACACCGGGGAGCTGTTTTTT,CASSLSNTGELFF
15,-,TRBJ1-2,-,TRBV21-1,TGTGCCAGCAGCAAAAGGGGGAAACCTTGCTATGGCTACACCTTC,CASSKRGKPCYGYTF
15,-,TRBJ1-1,-,TRBV4-2,TGTGCCAGCAGCGAAGGCGAGGAGCTGAACACTGAAGCTTTCTTT,CASSEGEELNTEAFF
11,-,TRBJ1-2,-,TRBV29-1,TGCAGCGTTGAGGGGGCCTTAGGCTACACCTTC,CSVEGALGYTF
14,-,TRBJ1-1,TRBD1,TRBV7-2,TGTGCCAGCAGCTTGCGAGGGACAGGGGCCGAGGCTTTCTTT,CASSLRGTGAEAFF
13,-,TRBJ2-5,-,TRBV5-4,TGTGCCAGCAGCTTAGCGGAGCAAGAGACCCAGTACTTC,CASSLAEQETQYF
13,-,TRBJ2-7,TRBD2,TRBV29-1,TGCAGCGTTGCCCTAGCGGGAGGGTACGAGCAGTACTTC,CSVALAGGYEQYF
14,-,TRBJ1-1,TRBD1,TRBV5-1,TGCGCCAGCAGAACAGGGGGAATAAACACTGAAGCTTTCTTT,CASRTGGINTEAFF
16,-,TRBJ2-3,-,TRBV2,TGTGCCAGCCTTAATCCGGCAGCGGTCTCCACAGATACGCAGTATTTT,CASLNPAAVSTDTQYF
18,once,TRBJ1-2,-,TRBV7-9,TGTGCCAGCAGCACCAGAGGTGACGGTAGACAGTCGATCTATGGCTACACCTTC,CASSTRGDGRQSIYGYTF